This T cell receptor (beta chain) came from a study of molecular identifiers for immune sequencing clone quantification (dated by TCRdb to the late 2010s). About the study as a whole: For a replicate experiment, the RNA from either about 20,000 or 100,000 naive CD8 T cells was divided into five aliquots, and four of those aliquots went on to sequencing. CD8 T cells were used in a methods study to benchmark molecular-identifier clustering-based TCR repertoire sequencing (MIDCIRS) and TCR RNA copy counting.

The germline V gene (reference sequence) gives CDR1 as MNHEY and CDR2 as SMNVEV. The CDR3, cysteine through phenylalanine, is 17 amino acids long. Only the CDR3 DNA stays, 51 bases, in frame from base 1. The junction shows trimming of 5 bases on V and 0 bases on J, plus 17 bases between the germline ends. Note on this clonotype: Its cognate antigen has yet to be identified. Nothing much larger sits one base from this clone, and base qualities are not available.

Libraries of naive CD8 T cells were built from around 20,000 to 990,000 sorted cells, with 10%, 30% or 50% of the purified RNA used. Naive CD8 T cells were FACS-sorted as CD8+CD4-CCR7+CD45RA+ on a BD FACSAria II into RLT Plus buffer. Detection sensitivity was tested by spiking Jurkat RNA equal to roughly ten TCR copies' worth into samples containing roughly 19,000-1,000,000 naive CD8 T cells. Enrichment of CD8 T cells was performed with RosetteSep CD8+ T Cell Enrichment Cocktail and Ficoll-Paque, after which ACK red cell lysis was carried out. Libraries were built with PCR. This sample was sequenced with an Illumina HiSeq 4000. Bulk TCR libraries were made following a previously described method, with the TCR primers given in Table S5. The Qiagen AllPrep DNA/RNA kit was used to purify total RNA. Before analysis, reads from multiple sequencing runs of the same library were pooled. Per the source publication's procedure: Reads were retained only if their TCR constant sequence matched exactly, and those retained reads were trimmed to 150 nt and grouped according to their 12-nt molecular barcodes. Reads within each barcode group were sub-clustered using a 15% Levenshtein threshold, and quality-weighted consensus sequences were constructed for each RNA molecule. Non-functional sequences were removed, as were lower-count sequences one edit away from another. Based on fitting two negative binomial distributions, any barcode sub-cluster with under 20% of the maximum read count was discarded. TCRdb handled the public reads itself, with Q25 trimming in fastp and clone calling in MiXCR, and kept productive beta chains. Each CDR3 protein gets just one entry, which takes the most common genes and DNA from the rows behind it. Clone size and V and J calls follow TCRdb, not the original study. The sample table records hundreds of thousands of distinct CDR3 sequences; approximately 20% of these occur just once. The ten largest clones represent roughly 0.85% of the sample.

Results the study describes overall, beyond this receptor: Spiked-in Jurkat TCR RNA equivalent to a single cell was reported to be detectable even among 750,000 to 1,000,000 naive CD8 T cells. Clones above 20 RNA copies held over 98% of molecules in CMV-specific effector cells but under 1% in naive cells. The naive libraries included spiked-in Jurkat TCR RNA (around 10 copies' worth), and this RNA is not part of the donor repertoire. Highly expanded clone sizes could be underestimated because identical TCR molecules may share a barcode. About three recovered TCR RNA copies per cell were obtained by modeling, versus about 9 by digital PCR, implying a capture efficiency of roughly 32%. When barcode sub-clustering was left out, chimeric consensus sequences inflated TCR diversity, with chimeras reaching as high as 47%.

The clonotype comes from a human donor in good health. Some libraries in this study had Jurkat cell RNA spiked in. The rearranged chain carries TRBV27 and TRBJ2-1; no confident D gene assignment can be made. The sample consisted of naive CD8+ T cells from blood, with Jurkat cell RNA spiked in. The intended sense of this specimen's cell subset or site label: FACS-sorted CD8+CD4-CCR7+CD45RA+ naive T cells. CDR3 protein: CASSTLAVLGSYNEQFF. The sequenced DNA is TGTGCCAGCAGTACCTTGGCGGTGCTAGGCTCCTACAATGAGCAGTTCTTC.